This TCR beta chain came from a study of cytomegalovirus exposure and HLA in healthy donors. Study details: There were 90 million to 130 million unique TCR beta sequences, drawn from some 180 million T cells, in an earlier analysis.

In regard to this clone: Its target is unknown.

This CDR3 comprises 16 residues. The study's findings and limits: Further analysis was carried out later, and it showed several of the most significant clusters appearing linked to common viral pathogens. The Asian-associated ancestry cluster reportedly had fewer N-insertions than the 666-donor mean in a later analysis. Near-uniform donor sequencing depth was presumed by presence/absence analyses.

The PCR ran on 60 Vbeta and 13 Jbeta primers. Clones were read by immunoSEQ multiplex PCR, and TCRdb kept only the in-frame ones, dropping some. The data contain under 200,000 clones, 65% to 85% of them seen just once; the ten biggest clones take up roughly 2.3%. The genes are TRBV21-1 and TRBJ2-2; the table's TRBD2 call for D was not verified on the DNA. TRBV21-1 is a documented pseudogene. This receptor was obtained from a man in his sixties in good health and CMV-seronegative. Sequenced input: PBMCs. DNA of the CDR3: TGTGCCAGCAGTCCAGCTAGCGGGGGGAACACCGGGGAGCTGTTTTTT. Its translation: CASSPASGGNTGELFF.